This TCR beta chain derives from a study of CD8+CD57+ T cells in acquired aplastic anemia. Background on the study: Sorted CD4+ and CD8+ cell DNA averaged roughly 3 ug. Where healthy donors were concerned, CD4+ cells averaged roughly 11 million reads.

There are 14 residues in the CDR3. CDR1 is KGHSH and CDR2 is LQKENI in the germline V gene. The V end lost 2 bases, the J end lost 8 bases, and 13 bases lay between the germline ends. In this sample, this clonotype turned up a few times. Antigen unknown. Study outcomes and limitations: Roughly 31 CD8+ CDR3 sequences occurred in both the patients and the controls. CD8+ Simpson's diversity showed no significant patient-control difference.

Genomic DNA provided the template from which TCR beta VDJ and CDR3 profiles were obtained. TCRdb ran MiXCR on the reads and lists one entry per CDR3 protein. The profile shows 180,000 or so distinct CDR3 sequences, 46% of them singletons. The sequencing sample was made of sorted CD4+, CD8+, or CD8+CD57+ T cells (not recorded which) from PBMCs. The sequence came from a human donor in good health. The rearrangement joins TRBV18 to TRBJ2-1; D gene unclear. CDR3 nucleotide sequence: TGTGCCAGCTCACCAACGAGCACACGGCATGAGCAGTTCTTC. It yields the protein CASSPTSTRHEQFF. The variable domain in full, with the rest retrieved from reference TRBV18 and TRBJ2-1, is NAGVMQNPRHLVRRRGQEARLRCSPMKGHSHVYWYRQLPEEGLKFMVYLQKENIIDESGMPKERFSAEFPKEGPSILRIQQVVRGDSAAYFCASSPTSTRHEQFFGPGTRLTVL.